Presented here are 32 T cell receptor beta chains from one specimen sequenced in a study of blood T cell repertoires in COVID-19. Sequenced by immunoSEQ multiplex PCR; TCRdb stores in-frame clones only, minus some. This table holds 97,000 or so clones, 82% found once. Source material: peripheral blood. The source is a man between 65 and 79 years old with acute or convalescent COVID-19.

The V gene is TRBV4-2, the J gene TRBJ1-2; D may be TRBD1 (5 bases). The V gene lost 4 bases and the J gene lost 2 bases, with 17 bases spanning the gap. Germline values: CDR1 LGHNA, CDR2 YNFKEQ. This CDR3 has 16 residues. The CDR3 nucleotides read TGTGCCAGCAGCCGCCGGTTAGGGGATATCAACTATGGCTACACCTTC. Translated, it gives CASSRRLGDINYGYTF.

The genes are TRBV7-3 and TRBJ2-2; possible D gene TRBD2, 5 bases. V was shortened by 4 bases and J by 0 bases, with 15 bases between the two germline ends. Germline CDR1 and CDR2: SGHTA and FQGTGA. The CDR3 spans 17 residues. CDR3 nucleotides: TGTGCCAGCAGCTCCCGCTTGTCGGGGACGAACACCGGGGAGCTGTTTTTT. It is translated as CASSSRLSGTNTGELFF.

The J gene is TRBJ2-7, the V gene TRBV28; 7 bases match TRBD1. Germline V gene data show CDR1 as MDHEN and CDR2 as SYDVKM. The ends lost 4 bases at V and 3 bases at J; junction bases unmatched: 9. The CDR3 has 15 amino acids. The CDR3 bases are TGTGCCAGCAGTTCCTGGGGGACAGTTAACTACGAGCAGTACTTC. This sequence encodes CASSSWGTVNYEQYF.

V is TRBV7-2 and J is TRBJ1-5, with 8 bases aligning to TRBD1. V shed 5 bases, J shed 10 bases, and the junction held 13 bases outside the gene matches. Germline V gene sequence: CDR1 SGHTA, CDR2 FQGNSA. The CDR3 totals 15 residues. Here the CDR3 reads CASSPRTGSSPPQHF. CDR3 bases: TGTGCCAGCAGCCCACGGACAGGGAGTTCCCCCCCCCAGCATTTT.

CDR3 DNA sequence: TGTGCCAGCAGCTTCGACGTCTTCAAGCGGGTGAGCACAGATACGCAGTATTTT. Its protein is CASSFDVFKRVSTDTQYF. V usage is TRBV7-9 and J usage is TRBJ2-3, with D tentatively TRBD2 (6 bases). Germline V gene lookup returns CDR1 SEHNR and CDR2 FQNEAQ (reference sequence). Trimming left V 3 bases short and J 0 bases short, with 19 bases between. CDR3 length: 18 residues.

This chain uses TRBV6-6 with TRBJ1-1; 7 positions agree with TRBD1. Germline CDR1 and CDR2: MNHNY and SVGAGI (reference sequence). This CDR3 comprises 14 residues. The J segment lost 11 bases and the V segment lost 2 bases, leaving 11 bases of the junction unmatched. The CDR3 sequence is CASSYAEGGRGAFF. CDR3 DNA sequence: TGTGCCAGCAGTTACGCGGAAGGTGGCAGGGGGGCTTTCTTT.

This clone was seen just once. This chain uses TRBV5-4 with TRBJ2-7; 9 bases fit TRBD1. Germline V CDR1 and CDR2: SGHNT, YYREEE (reference sequence). This CDR3 is 15 amino acids long. The junction had 6 bases not matched to a gene; V was cut back by 0 bases and J by 5 bases. The CDR3 loop is CASSLGGTGLNEQYF. The CDR3 DNA follows: TGTGCCAGCAGCTTGGGGGGGACAGGGCTGAACGAGCAGTACTTC.

This chain connects TRBV5-4 to TRBJ2-7; weak D call: TRBD1 (5 bases). CDR1 SGHNT and CDR2 YYREEE come from the germline V gene (reference sequence). V was trimmed by 0 bases and J by 4 bases, leaving 11 bases between them. This CDR3 has 14 residues. Written as DNA, the CDR3 is TGTGCCAGCAGCTTGGCGGCAGGGTTTTACGAGCAGTACTTC. Translating it yields CASSLAAGFYEQYF.

This chain joins TRBV7-9 and TRBJ1-3; no firm D call. Germline values: CDR1 SEHNR, CDR2 FQNEAQ (reference sequence). This CDR3 region has 14 residues. The V and J ends lost 6 bases and 1 base respectively, with 10 bases between them. The CDR3 DNA follows: TGTGCCAGCAGTCTGCGGGCGTCTGGAAACACCATATATTTT. This translates into CASSLRASGNTIYF.

The chain is built from TRBV12-3 or TRBV12-4 and TRBJ1-1; 7 bases are shared with TRBD1. Trimming at V came to 5 bases and at J to 11 bases, leaving 8 bases not matched to a gene. The CDR3 has 12 amino acids. This chain's CDR3 is CASSRQGRSAFF. As DNA, the CDR3 is TGTGCCAGCAGTCGACAGGGAAGAAGTGCTTTCTTT.

The V call is TRBV3-1 (or the pseudogene TRBV3-2), the J call TRBJ1-2; possibly TRBD1 for D (6 bases). This CDR3 has 13 residues. V gave up 8 bases and J gave up 5 bases, with 15 bases separating them. Germline V gene data show CDR1 as LGHDT and CDR2 as YNNKEL (reference sequence). The CDR3 protein is CASQAEGVYGYTF. For the CDR3, the DNA is TGTGCCAGCCAAGCCGAGGGGGTTTATGGCTACACCTTC.

The V and J genes are TRBV19 and TRBJ1-5, with D possibly matching TRBD1 (6 bases). This CDR3 has 15 residues. V was cut by 5 bases and J by 3 bases, with 14 bases left in between. The germline gives CDR1 LNHDA, CDR2 SQIVND (reference sequence). The CDR3 loop is CASSWDKTTNQPQHF. The CDR3 coding sequence is TGTGCCAGTAGTTGGGACAAAACTACCAATCAGCCCCAGCATTTT.

The chain employs TRBV2 and TRBJ1-1; D may be TRBD1 (5 bases). From germline, CDR1 is SNHLY and CDR2 FYNNEI. The V and J ends lost 1 base and 12 bases respectively, with 9 bases between them. This CDR3 has 11 residues. The CDR3, as DNA: TGTGCCAGCAGTGAAGAGGGGAAACCTTTCTTT. It translates to CASSEEGKPFF.

The chain is built from TRBV6-6 and TRBJ1-2; D remains unclear. Between the trimmed V and J ends, which lost 11 bases and 0 bases, there was a span of 7 bases. This CDR3 is 11 amino acids long. Germline V gene lookup returns CDR1 MNHNY and CDR2 SVGAGI (reference sequence). The CDR3 nucleotides are TGTGCCGCTCACTCTAACTATGGCTACACCTTC. Translating it yields CAAHSNYGYTF.

The chain links TRBV7-2 to TRBJ1-2, with D maybe TRBD1 (6 bases). CDR3 size: 16 residues. Germline assignment: CDR1 SGHTA and CDR2 FQGNSA. V was shortened by 2 bases and J by 1 base, with 14 bases between the two germline ends. The CDR3 spells CASSLIQDSYNYGYTF. The CDR3, as DNA: TGTGCCAGCAGCTTAATCCAGGACAGCTATAACTATGGCTACACCTTC.

CDR3 amino acids: CASSYNGLTGELFF. Written as DNA, the CDR3 is TGTGCCAGCAGCTATAATGGACTCACCGGGGAGCTGTTTTTT. The gene calls are TRBV7-3 and TRBJ2-2; TRBD2 is a possible D gene (5 bases). Trimming shortened V by 4 bases and J by 4 bases, and 10 bases separated the two germline ends. This CDR3 has 14 amino acids. Germline V gene data show CDR1 as SGHTA and CDR2 as FQGTGA.

V is TRBV7-9 and J is TRBJ1-1; D not resolved. V lost 1 base and J 5 bases, leaving 11 bases between the germline ends. CDR3 length equals 14 residues. CDR1 SEHNR and CDR2 FQNEAQ come from the germline V gene (reference sequence). CDR3 bases: TGTGCCAGCAGCTTAGACAGTAAGAATACTGAAGCTTTCTTT. This codes for CASSLDSKNTEAFF.

This chain uses TRBV4-2 with TRBJ2-2, with 7 bases fitting TRBD1. In germline, CDR1 is LGHNA, CDR2 YNFKEQ. This CDR3 contains 18 residues. V trimming: 0 bases; J trimming: 5 bases; junction bases outside the gene matches: 12. The CDR3 loop is CASSQDYRGRRMTGELFF. The DNA of the CDR3 is TGTGCCAGCAGCCAAGATTACAGGGGACGGAGGATGACCGGGGAGCTGTTTTTT.

The genes are TRBV7-2 and TRBJ1-1; tentatively, D is TRBD1 (6 bases). The CDR3 contains 16 residues. CDR1 SGHTA and CDR2 FQGNSA come from the germline V gene. V was trimmed by 4 bases and J by 0 bases, leaving 15 bases between them. The CDR3 here is CASSSTTGFMNTEAFF. The CDR3 region has the DNA TGTGCCAGCAGCTCCACGACAGGCTTCATGAACACTGAAGCTTTCTTT.

The chain carries TRBV27 and TRBJ2-3; D is undetermined. The CDR3 runs to 15 residues. V lost 4 bases and J 10 bases, leaving 21 bases between the germline ends. Looked up from germline, CDR1 is MNHEY and CDR2 is SMNVEV (reference sequence). The CDR3 spells CASSSPPAARLAQYF. CDR3 DNA sequence: TGTGCCAGCAGTTCCCCCCCGGCAGCCCGTCTAGCGCAGTATTTT.

V usage is TRBV7-9 and J usage is TRBJ2-1; 8 bases are shared with TRBD2. CDR3 length: 16 residues. CDR1 is SEHNR, CDR2 FQNEAQ, per germline (reference sequence). V shed 2 bases, J shed 2 bases, and the junction held 5 bases outside the gene matches. The CDR3 DNA is TGTGCCAGCAGCTTACACGGGAGGGTGACCTACAATGAGCAGTTCTTC. It encodes CASSLHGRVTYNEQFF.

This chain joins TRBV6-5 and TRBJ1-6, with 8 bases lining up with TRBD1. The length of the CDR3 is 15 residues. J gave up 7 bases and V 8 bases, and 10 bases lay outside the gene matches. Germline V gene data show CDR1 as MNHEY and CDR2 as SVGAGI. The CDR3 is CASGNRDRSNSPLHF. Written as DNA, the CDR3 is TGTGCCAGCGGTAACCGGGACAGGTCAAATTCACCCCTCCACTTT.

The chain links TRBV6-5 to TRBJ1-3, with D possibly being TRBD1 (6 bases). The V end was cut by 11 bases, the J end by 4 bases, with 18 bases between. The length of the CDR3 is 14 residues. Germline V gives CDR1 MNHEY, CDR2 SVGAGI. CDR3 nucleotides: TGTGCCGCCACTGGGCAGGGGAAAGGAAACACCATATATTTT. It codes for CAATGQGKGNTIYF.

As for this clone: The sample has other DNA sequences that encode this CDR3 too. The V and J genes are TRBV9 and TRBJ2-5; TRBD1 agrees at 10 bases. This CDR3 is 14 amino acids long. CDR1 and CDR2 (germline): SGDLS, YYNGEE. Trimming removed 4 bases from V and 5 bases from J; junction bases left unmatched: 5. The CDR3 bases are TGTGCCAGCAGCCTAGAGGGACAGGGGGAGACCCAGTACTTC. This gives the protein CASSLEGQGETQYF.

The chain joins TRBV28 to TRBJ2-6; D is undetermined. Between the trimmed V and J ends, which lost 7 bases and 0 bases, there was a span of 10 bases. Germline lookup yields CDR1 MDHEN and CDR2 SYDVKM. The CDR3 spans 15 residues. CDR3 sequence: CASTDRSSGANVLTF. The DNA of the CDR3 is TGTGCCAGCACTGACCGGAGCTCTGGGGCCAACGTCCTGACTTTC.

This clone was seen only a few times. This sequence joins TRBV29-1 and TRBJ1-2; D is perhaps TRBD1 (5 bases). Germline V gives CDR1 SQVTM, CDR2 ANQGSEA. The CDR3 length is 17 residues. V was trimmed by 2 bases and J by 0 bases, leaving 19 bases between them. The CDR3 nucleotides read TGCAGCGTTGAACTGTCGGGCAGGGCGGGGTCTAACTATGGCTACACCTTC. Amino acids: CSVELSGRAGSNYGYTF.

This clone was recorded only once. The chain employs TRBV6-1 and TRBJ2-3, with 15 nucleotides matching TRBD2. In germline, CDR1 is MNHNS, CDR2 SASEGT. The CDR3 runs to 18 residues. J lost 3 bases, V lost 2 bases, and 6 bases had no gene match. This chain's CDR3 is CASSERGTSGGFTDTQYF. The CDR3 DNA sequence: TGTGCCAGCAGTGAACGGGGGACTAGCGGGGGGTTTACAGATACGCAGTATTTT.

The chain joins TRBV9 to TRBJ2-3; 8 bases fit TRBD2. There are 14 residues in the CDR3. V lost 3 bases to trimming and J lost 5 bases; unmatched junction nucleotides: 5. Germline V gene lookup returns CDR1 SGDLS and CDR2 YYNGEE. In nucleotides, the CDR3 is TGTGCCAGCAGCGCCTCCGGGGGGGGAGATACGCAGTATTTT. This gives the protein CASSASGGGDTQYF.

The V call is TRBV15, the J call TRBJ1-2; D uncertain. CDR3 size: 13 residues. Germline CDR1 is LNHNV and CDR2 is YYDKDF (reference sequence). V lost 1 base and J 4 bases, leaving 7 bases between the germline ends. CDR3 sequence (DNA): TGTGCCACCAGCAGAGCAGGTCCCTATGGCTACACCTTC. Protein sequence: CATSRAGPYGYTF.

This clone was seen a handful of times. The chain couples TRBV7-2 to TRBJ2-1, with D perhaps matching TRBD1 (6 bases). Germline CDR1 and CDR2: SGHTA and FQGNSA. The CDR3 runs 15 residues. The V and J ends lost 4 bases and 9 bases respectively, with 19 bases between them. The CDR3 DNA reads TGTGCCAGCAGCTCCCAGGGGACACCGGCTGGTGAGCAGTTCTTC. This gives the protein CASSSQGTPAGEQFF.

The V call is TRBV27, the J call TRBJ2-7, with D perhaps matching TRBD2 (6 bases). Per the germline V gene, CDR1 is MNHEY and CDR2 is SMNVEV (reference sequence). V shed 1 base and J shed 1 base, with 14 bases lying between them. The CDR3 has 16 residues. The chain's CDR3 is CASSLLGGGQSYEQYF. DNA of the CDR3: TGTGCCAGCAGTTTATTGGGGGGAGGTCAGTCCTACGAGCAGTACTTC.

The chain joins TRBV7-7 to TRBJ2-5, with 10 bases matching TRBD1. The CDR3 is 15 residues long. Per germline, CDR1 SSHAT and CDR2 FNYEAQ (reference sequence). The CDR3 nucleotides read TGTGCTAGCGGAACGGGACAGGGGTCGTGGGAGACCCAGTACTTC. It specifies CASGTGQGSWETQYF.